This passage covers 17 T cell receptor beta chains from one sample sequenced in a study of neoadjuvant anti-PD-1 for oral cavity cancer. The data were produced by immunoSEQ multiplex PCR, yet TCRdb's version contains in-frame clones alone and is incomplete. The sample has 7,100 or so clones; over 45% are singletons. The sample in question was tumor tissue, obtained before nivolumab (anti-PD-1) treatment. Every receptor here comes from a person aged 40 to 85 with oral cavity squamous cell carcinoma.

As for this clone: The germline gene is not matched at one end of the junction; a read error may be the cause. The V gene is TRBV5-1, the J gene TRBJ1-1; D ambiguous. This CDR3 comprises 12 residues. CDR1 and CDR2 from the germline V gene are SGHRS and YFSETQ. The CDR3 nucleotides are TGTGCCAGCAGCTTACCGTCCACTGAAGCTTTCTTT. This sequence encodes CASSLPSTEAFF.

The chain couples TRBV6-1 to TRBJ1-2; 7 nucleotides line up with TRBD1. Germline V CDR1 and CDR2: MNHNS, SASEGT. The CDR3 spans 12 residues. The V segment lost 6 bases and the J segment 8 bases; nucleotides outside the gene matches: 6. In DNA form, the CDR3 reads TGTGCCAGCAGCCAGACAGGGATGGGCTACACCTTC. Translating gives CASSQTGMGYTF.

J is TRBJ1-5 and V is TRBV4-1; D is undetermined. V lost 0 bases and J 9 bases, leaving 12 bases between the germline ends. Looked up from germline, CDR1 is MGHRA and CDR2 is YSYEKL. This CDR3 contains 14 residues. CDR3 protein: CASSQEPAEPPQHF. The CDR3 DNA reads TGCGCCAGCAGCCAAGAGCCAGCCGAGCCGCCCCAGCATTTT.

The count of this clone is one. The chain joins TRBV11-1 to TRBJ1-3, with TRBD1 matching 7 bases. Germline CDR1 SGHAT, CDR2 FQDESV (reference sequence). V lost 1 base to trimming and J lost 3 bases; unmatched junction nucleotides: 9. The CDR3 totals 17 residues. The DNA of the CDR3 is TGTGCCAGCAGCTTAGAACTCTTTGGGACAGATGGAAACACCATATATTTT. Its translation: CASSLELFGTDGNTIYF.

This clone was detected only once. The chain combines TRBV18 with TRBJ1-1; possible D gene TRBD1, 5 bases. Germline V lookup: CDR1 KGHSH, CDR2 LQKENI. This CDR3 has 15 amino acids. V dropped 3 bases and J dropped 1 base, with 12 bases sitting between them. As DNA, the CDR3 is TGTGCCAGCTCACCCTATTGGGACGGGAACACTGAAGCTTTCTTT. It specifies CASSPYWDGNTEAFF.

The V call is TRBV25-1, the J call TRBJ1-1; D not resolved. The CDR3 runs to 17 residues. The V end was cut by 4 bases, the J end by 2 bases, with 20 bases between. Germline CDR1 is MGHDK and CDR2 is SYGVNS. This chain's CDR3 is CASSAPHPGLVNTEAFF. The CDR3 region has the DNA TGTGCCAGCAGTGCCCCTCATCCGGGCCTAGTTAACACTGAAGCTTTCTTT.

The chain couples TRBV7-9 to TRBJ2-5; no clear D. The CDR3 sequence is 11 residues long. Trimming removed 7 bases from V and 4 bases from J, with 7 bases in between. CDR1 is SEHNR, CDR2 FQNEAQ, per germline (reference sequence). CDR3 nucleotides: TGTGCCAGCATTCTCATAGAGACCCAGTACTTC. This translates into CASILIETQYF.

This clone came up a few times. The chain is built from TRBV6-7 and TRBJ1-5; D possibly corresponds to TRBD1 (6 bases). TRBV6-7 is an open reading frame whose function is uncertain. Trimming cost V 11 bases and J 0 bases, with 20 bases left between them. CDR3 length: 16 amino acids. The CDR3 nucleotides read TGTGCCTGCCAGGGGCCGGTCGGGTGTAGCAATCAGCCCCAGCATTTT. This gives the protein CACQGPVGCSNQPQHF.

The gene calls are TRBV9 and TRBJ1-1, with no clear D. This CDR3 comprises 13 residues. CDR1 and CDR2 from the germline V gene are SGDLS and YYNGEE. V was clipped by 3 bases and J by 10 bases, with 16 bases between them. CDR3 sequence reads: CASSDLKRAPAFF. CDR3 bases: TGTGCCAGCAGCGACCTTAAGAGGGCGCCAGCTTTCTTT. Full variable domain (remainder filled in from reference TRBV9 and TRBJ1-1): DSGVTQTPKHLITATGQRVTLRCSPRSGDLSVYWYQQSLDQGLQFLIQYYNGEERAKGNILERFSAQQFPDLHSELNLSSLELGDSALYFCASSDLKRAPAFFGQGTRLTVV.

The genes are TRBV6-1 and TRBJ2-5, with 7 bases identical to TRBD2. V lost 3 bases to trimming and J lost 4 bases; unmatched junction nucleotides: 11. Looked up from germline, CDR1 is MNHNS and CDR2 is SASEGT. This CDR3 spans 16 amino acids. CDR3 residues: CASSDFGGGRRETQYF. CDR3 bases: TGTGCCAGCAGTGACTTTGGGGGGGGTAGAAGAGAGACCCAGTACTTC.

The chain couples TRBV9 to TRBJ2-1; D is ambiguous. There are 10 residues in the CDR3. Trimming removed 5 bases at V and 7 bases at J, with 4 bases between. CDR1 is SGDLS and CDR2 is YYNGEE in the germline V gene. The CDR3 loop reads CASSGNEQFF. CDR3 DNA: TGTGCCAGCAGTGGGAATGAGCAGTTCTTC.

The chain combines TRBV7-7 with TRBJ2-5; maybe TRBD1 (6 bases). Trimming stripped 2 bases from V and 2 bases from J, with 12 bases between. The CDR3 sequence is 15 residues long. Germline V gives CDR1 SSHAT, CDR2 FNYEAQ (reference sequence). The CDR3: CASSLQGFGQETQYF. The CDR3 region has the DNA TGTGCCAGCAGCTTACAGGGGTTTGGGCAAGAGACCCAGTACTTC.

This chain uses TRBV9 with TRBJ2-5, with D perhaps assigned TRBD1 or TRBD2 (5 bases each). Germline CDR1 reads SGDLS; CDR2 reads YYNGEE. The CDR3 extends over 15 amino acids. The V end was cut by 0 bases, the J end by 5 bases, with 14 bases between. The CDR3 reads CASSVGGERRETQYF. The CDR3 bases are TGTGCCAGCAGCGTAGGAGGGGAGCGTCGGGAGACCCAGTACTTC.

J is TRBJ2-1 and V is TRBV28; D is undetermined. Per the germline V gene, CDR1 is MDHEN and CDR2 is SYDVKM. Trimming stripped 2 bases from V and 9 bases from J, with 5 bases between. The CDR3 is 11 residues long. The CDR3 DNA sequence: TGTGCCAGCAGTTTACAAGTTGAGCAGTTCTTC. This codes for CASSLQVEQFF.

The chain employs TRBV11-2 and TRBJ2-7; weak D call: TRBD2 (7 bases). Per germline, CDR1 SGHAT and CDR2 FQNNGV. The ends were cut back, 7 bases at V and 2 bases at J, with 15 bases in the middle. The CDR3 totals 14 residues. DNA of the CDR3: TGTGCCAGCACCCGGGGGGCCAGCACCTACGAGCAGTACTTC. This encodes CASTRGASTYEQYF.

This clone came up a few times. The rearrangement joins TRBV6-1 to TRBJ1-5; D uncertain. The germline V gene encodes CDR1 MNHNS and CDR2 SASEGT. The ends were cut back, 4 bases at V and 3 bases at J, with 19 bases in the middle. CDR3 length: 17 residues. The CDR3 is CASSGAHVGGTNQPQHF. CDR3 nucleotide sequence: TGTGCCAGCAGTGGGGCCCATGTGGGAGGCACCAATCAGCCCCAGCATTTT.

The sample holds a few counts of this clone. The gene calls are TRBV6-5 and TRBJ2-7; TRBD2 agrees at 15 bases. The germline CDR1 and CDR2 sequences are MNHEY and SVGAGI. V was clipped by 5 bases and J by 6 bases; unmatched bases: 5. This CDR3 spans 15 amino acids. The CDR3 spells CASSPPGLAGGEQYF. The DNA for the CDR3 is TGTGCCAGCAGTCCACCGGGACTAGCGGGAGGCGAGCAGTACTTC.